These T cell receptor beta chains were read from a single sample in a study of response to subunit inactivated influenza vaccine. Each CDR3 protein gets one entry after TCRdb re-called the RT-PCR reads with MiXCR. Of roughly 460,000 distinct CDR3 sequences in the sample, over 9.5% were seen once. The sequences come from PBMCs from blood, collected 35 to 45 days after vaccination. These receptors originate from a man aged 50 to 60 who received an inactivated influenza vaccine. Both conserved end residues are part of each CDR3. The order of the fields is D gene, J gene, V gene, clone size, CDR3 protein, CDR3 DNA. D genes are given only for firm matches. Not every row has a clone size; where given, it reads once, few, many or a size class.

d_call: TRBD1
j_call: TRBJ2-7
v_call: TRBV5-6
clone_size: -
cdr3_aa: CASSIYFPGGASYEQYF
cdr3_nt: TGTGCCAGCAGCATATATTTTCCAGGGGGTGCCTCCTACGAGCAGTACTTC

d_call: -
j_call: TRBJ1-2
v_call: TRBV20-1
clone_size: many
cdr3_aa: CSASGPDYGYTF
cdr3_nt: TGCAGTGCTAGCGGACCGGACTATGGCTACACCTTC

d_call: -
j_call: TRBJ2-7
v_call: TRBV6-5
clone_size: -
cdr3_aa: CASSYRPNAYEQYF
cdr3_nt: TGTGCCAGCAGTTACCGGCCGAACGCCTACGAGCAGTACTTC

d_call: -
j_call: TRBJ1-2
v_call: TRBV12-3/TRBV12-4
clone_size: many
cdr3_aa: CASSLDRATGGYTF
cdr3_nt: TGTGCCAGCAGTTTAGACAGGGCTACAGGCGGCTACACCTTC

d_call: -
j_call: TRBJ1-1
v_call: TRBV6-5
clone_size: -
cdr3_aa: CASSYARQNTEAFF
cdr3_nt: TGTGCCAGCAGTTACGCGCGACAGAACACTGAAGCTTTCTTT

d_call: -
j_call: TRBJ2-5
v_call: TRBV2
clone_size: few
cdr3_aa: CASSEELGSLKFQETQYF
cdr3_nt: TGTGCCAGCAGTGAAGAGTTGGGGTCCTTAAAGTTTCAAGAGACCCAGTACTTC

d_call: -
j_call: TRBJ1-3
v_call: TRBV20-1
clone_size: -
cdr3_aa: CSASRRTSGNTIYF
cdr3_nt: TGCAGTGCTTCTCGTCGTACCTCTGGAAACACCATATATTTT

d_call: -
j_call: TRBJ2-7
v_call: TRBV5-1
clone_size: many
cdr3_aa: CASSDQNSYEQYF
cdr3_nt: TGCGCCAGCAGCGACCAGAACTCCTACGAGCAGTACTTC

d_call: -
j_call: TRBJ1-2
v_call: TRBV29-1
clone_size: once
cdr3_aa: CNVDGHLGPNYGYTF
cdr3_nt: TGCAACGTTGATGGGCACCTGGGGCCTAACTATGGCTACACCTTC

d_call: -
j_call: TRBJ2-7
v_call: TRBV20-1
clone_size: few
cdr3_aa: CSARYFPPAVGYEQYF
cdr3_nt: TGCAGTGCTAGATATTTCCCGCCAGCGGTGGGCTACGAGCAGTACTTC

d_call: TRBD2
j_call: TRBJ2-5
v_call: TRBV2
clone_size: -
cdr3_aa: CASRALGLAEETQYF
cdr3_nt: TGTGCCAGCAGGGCCCTAGGACTAGCGGAAGAGACCCAGTACTTC

d_call: -
j_call: TRBJ2-5
v_call: TRBV25-1
clone_size: -
cdr3_aa: CASSESPAGETQYF
cdr3_nt: TGTGCCAGCAGTGAATCTCCAGCCGGAGAGACCCAGTACTTC

d_call: -
j_call: TRBJ2-7
v_call: TRBV4-2
clone_size: few
cdr3_aa: CASSQEDGGPYEQYF
cdr3_nt: TGTGCCAGCAGCCAAGAGGACGGAGGGCCCTACGAGCAGTACTTC

d_call: TRBD1
j_call: TRBJ1-1
v_call: TRBV7-8
clone_size: few
cdr3_aa: CASSLHLTGDTEAFF
cdr3_nt: TGTGCCAGCAGCTTACACCTGACAGGGGATACTGAAGCTTTCTTT

d_call: -
j_call: TRBJ2-3
v_call: TRBV11-3
clone_size: -
cdr3_aa: CASSLTVPGVTDTQYF
cdr3_nt: TGTGCCAGCAGCTTAACTGTTCCGGGGGTCACAGATACGCAGTATTTT

d_call: -
j_call: TRBJ2-3
v_call: TRBV7-2
clone_size: -
cdr3_aa: CASSLVTGATDTQYF
cdr3_nt: TGTGCCAGCAGCTTAGTTACGGGCGCGACAGATACGCAGTATTTT

d_call: TRBD2
j_call: TRBJ2-1
v_call: TRBV9
clone_size: few
cdr3_aa: CASSGGPGLAGDEQFF
cdr3_nt: TGTGCCAGCAGCGGAGGACCGGGACTAGCGGGAGATGAGCAGTTCTTC

d_call: TRBD2
j_call: TRBJ2-5
v_call: TRBV2
clone_size: -
cdr3_aa: CASALGTSLFETQYF
cdr3_nt: TGTGCCAGCGCGCTCGGGACTAGTCTTTTCGAGACCCAGTACTTC

d_call: -
j_call: TRBJ1-1
v_call: TRBV11-3
clone_size: -
cdr3_aa: CASSPGEDTEAFF
cdr3_nt: TGTGCCAGCAGCCCAGGGGAGGACACTGAAGCTTTCTTT

d_call: -
j_call: TRBJ2-7
v_call: TRBV20-1
clone_size: few
cdr3_aa: CSASDGTPYEQYF
cdr3_nt: TGCAGTGCTAGTGACGGGACACCCTACGAGCAGTACTTC

d_call: -
j_call: TRBJ1-1
v_call: TRBV12-3/TRBV12-4
clone_size: many
cdr3_aa: CASSRGSEAFF
cdr3_nt: TGTGCCAGCAGTCGAGGGAGTGAAGCTTTCTTT

d_call: TRBD2
j_call: TRBJ2-7
v_call: TRBV18
clone_size: few
cdr3_aa: CASSPVLAGGEQYF
cdr3_nt: TGTGCCAGCTCACCGGTGCTAGCGGGAGGCGAGCAGTACTTC

d_call: -
j_call: TRBJ2-2
v_call: TRBV5-1
clone_size: few
cdr3_aa: CASSLETDGELFF
cdr3_nt: TGCGCCAGCAGCCTTGAAACTGACGGGGAGCTGTTTTTT

d_call: -
j_call: TRBJ2-1
v_call: TRBV5-1
clone_size: -
cdr3_aa: CASSPGPGGPYNEQFF
cdr3_nt: TGCGCCAGCAGCCCGGGCCCGGGGGGCCCCTACAATGAGCAGTTCTTC

d_call: -
j_call: TRBJ2-5
v_call: TRBV29-1
clone_size: few
cdr3_aa: CSVEESGKQETQYF
cdr3_nt: TGCAGCGTTGAAGAATCAGGGAAACAAGAGACCCAGTACTTC

d_call: TRBD2
j_call: TRBJ2-5
v_call: TRBV10-3
clone_size: -
cdr3_aa: CAISGASGSIETQYF
cdr3_nt: TGTGCCATCAGTGGGGCTAGCGGGAGTATAGAGACCCAGTACTTC

d_call: -
j_call: TRBJ2-7
v_call: TRBV12-3/TRBV12-4
clone_size: few
cdr3_aa: CASRPQGGLYEQYF
cdr3_nt: TGTGCCAGCAGGCCACAGGGAGGCCTTTACGAGCAGTACTTC

d_call: -
j_call: TRBJ1-2
v_call: TRBV4-3
clone_size: many
cdr3_aa: CASSQDWRQKGLDGYTF
cdr3_nt: TGCGCCAGCAGCCAAGATTGGAGACAGAAAGGACTTGATGGCTACACCTTC

d_call: -
j_call: TRBJ2-5
v_call: TRBV7-9
clone_size: -
cdr3_aa: CASSLGPKVLETQYF
cdr3_nt: TGTGCCAGCAGCTTGGGCCCCAAGGTTTTGGAGACCCAGTACTTC

d_call: -
j_call: TRBJ2-3
v_call: TRBV29-1
clone_size: -
cdr3_aa: CSAESRAGDTQYF
cdr3_nt: TGCAGCGCTGAAAGCAGGGCGGGAGATACGCAGTATTTT

d_call: -
j_call: TRBJ1-6
v_call: TRBV7-2
clone_size: -
cdr3_aa: CASSLASWPRQGNSPLHF
cdr3_nt: TGTGCCAGCAGCTTAGCTTCGTGGCCGCGCCAGGGGAATTCACCCCTCCACTTT

d_call: -
j_call: TRBJ2-5
v_call: TRBV28
clone_size: many
cdr3_aa: CASSLPTVEETQYF
cdr3_nt: TGTGCCAGCAGTCTCCCCACAGTGGAAGAGACCCAGTACTTC

d_call: -
j_call: TRBJ2-2
v_call: TRBV7-9
clone_size: -
cdr3_aa: CASSLARGFTGELFF
cdr3_nt: TGTGCCAGCAGCTTAGCGAGAGGGTTCACCGGGGAGCTGTTTTTT

d_call: -
j_call: TRBJ2-7
v_call: TRBV29-1
clone_size: many
cdr3_aa: CSVEGGKSYEQYF
cdr3_nt: TGCAGCGTTGAAGGGGGGAAGTCCTACGAGCAGTACTTC

d_call: TRBD1
j_call: TRBJ2-1
v_call: TRBV7-9
clone_size: many
cdr3_aa: CASSLNVGTGLPGQFF
cdr3_nt: TGTGCCAGCAGCTTAAATGTGGGGACAGGCCTACCAGGGCAGTTCTTC

d_call: TRBD1
j_call: TRBJ2-7
v_call: TRBV20-1
clone_size: -
cdr3_aa: CSASLTGNYEQYF
cdr3_nt: TGCAGTGCTAGCCTGACAGGGAACTACGAGCAGTACTTC

d_call: TRBD2
j_call: TRBJ2-7
v_call: TRBV20-1
clone_size: -
cdr3_aa: CCARGWTSGRGNSYEQYF
cdr3_nt: TGCTGTGCTAGAGGTTGGACTAGCGGGAGGGGGAACTCCTACGAGCAGTACTTC

d_call: -
j_call: TRBJ2-2
v_call: TRBV7-2
clone_size: few
cdr3_aa: CASNHRDKNTGELFF
cdr3_nt: TGTGCCAGCAATCACCGGGACAAGAACACCGGGGAGCTGTTTTTT

d_call: TRBD1
j_call: TRBJ2-2
v_call: TRBV12-3/TRBV12-4
clone_size: many
cdr3_aa: CASRPGQVNTGELFF
cdr3_nt: TGTGCCAGCAGGCCCGGACAGGTTAACACCGGGGAGCTGTTTTTT

d_call: -
j_call: TRBJ2-5
v_call: TRBV20-1
clone_size: -
cdr3_aa: CSAPFRLGETQYF
cdr3_nt: TGCAGTGCTCCGTTCCGTTTGGGGGAGACCCAGTACTTC

d_call: TRBD1
j_call: TRBJ1-5
v_call: TRBV10-3
clone_size: few
cdr3_aa: CAISEPRQGHGNQPQHF
cdr3_nt: TGTGCCATCAGTGAGCCTAGACAGGGTCATGGCAATCAGCCCCAGCATTTT

d_call: -
j_call: TRBJ2-7
v_call: TRBV10-3
clone_size: -
cdr3_aa: CAISESFGVDEQYF
cdr3_nt: TGTGCCATCAGTGAGTCTTTCGGGGTCGACGAGCAGTACTTC

d_call: TRBD1
j_call: TRBJ2-7
v_call: TRBV29-1
clone_size: few
cdr3_aa: CSVAWGTGPYEQYF
cdr3_nt: TGCAGCGTTGCTTGGGGGACAGGTCCCTACGAGCAGTACTTC

d_call: TRBD1
j_call: TRBJ1-5
v_call: TRBV7-8
clone_size: -
cdr3_aa: CASSPDRGSNQPQHF
cdr3_nt: TGTGCCAGCAGCCCAGACAGGGGTAGCAATCAGCCCCAGCATTTT

d_call: -
j_call: TRBJ2-2
v_call: TRBV7-1
clone_size: -
cdr3_aa: CASSPGLNCWALFF
cdr3_nt: TGTGCCAGCAGCCCCGGGCTAAACTGCTGGGCGCTGTTTTTT

d_call: -
j_call: TRBJ1-2
v_call: TRBV7-2
clone_size: few
cdr3_aa: CASSPGNPVHGYTF
cdr3_nt: TGTGCCAGCAGCCCAGGCAACCCAGTTCATGGCTACACCTTC

d_call: -
j_call: TRBJ2-3
v_call: TRBV9
clone_size: many
cdr3_aa: CASSVSTDTQYF
cdr3_nt: TGTGCCAGCAGCGTTAGCACAGATACGCAGTATTTT

d_call: -
j_call: TRBJ1-5
v_call: TRBV20-1
clone_size: -
cdr3_aa: CSASLGGANQPQHF
cdr3_nt: TGCAGTGCTTCCTTGGGGGGGGCCAATCAGCCCCAGCATTTT

d_call: -
j_call: TRBJ2-1
v_call: TRBV20-1
clone_size: few
cdr3_aa: CSAVGSTSNNEQFF
cdr3_nt: TGCAGTGCTGTAGGGTCAACCTCGAACAATGAGCAGTTCTTC

d_call: TRBD2
j_call: TRBJ2-5
v_call: TRBV28
clone_size: -
cdr3_aa: CASSLLVASGPQETQYF
cdr3_nt: TGTGCCAGCAGTTTATTGGTGGCTAGCGGACCGCAAGAGACCCAGTACTTC

d_call: TRBD2
j_call: TRBJ2-1
v_call: TRBV4-3
clone_size: many
cdr3_aa: CASSHLSGGGYNEQFF
cdr3_nt: TGCGCCAGCAGCCACCTTAGCGGGGGTGGGTACAATGAGCAGTTCTTC

d_call: -
j_call: TRBJ2-2
v_call: TRBV20-1
clone_size: many
cdr3_aa: CSAPRNWNTGELFF
cdr3_nt: TGCAGTGCTCCCCGGAACTGGAACACCGGGGAGCTGTTTTTT

d_call: -
j_call: TRBJ1-2
v_call: TRBV20-1
clone_size: many
cdr3_aa: CSVLRRSIYTF
cdr3_nt: TGCAGTGTTCTCCGACGGAGTATCTACACCTTC

d_call: -
j_call: TRBJ2-7
v_call: TRBV5-1
clone_size: few
cdr3_aa: CASSLGLWRDYEQYF
cdr3_nt: TGCGCCAGCAGCTTGGGGTTGTGGCGGGACTACGAGCAGTACTTC

d_call: -
j_call: TRBJ2-3
v_call: TRBV27
clone_size: -
cdr3_aa: CASSLFGAFRSDTQYF
cdr3_nt: TGTGCCAGCAGTTTATTTGGGGCGTTTCGGTCAGATACGCAGTATTTT

d_call: TRBD1
j_call: TRBJ2-7
v_call: TRBV9
clone_size: -
cdr3_aa: CASSADRGGSYEQYF
cdr3_nt: TGTGCCAGCAGCGCAGACAGGGGAGGATCCTACGAGCAGTACTTC

d_call: TRBD2
j_call: TRBJ2-1
v_call: TRBV4-1
clone_size: -
cdr3_aa: CASSQDGWGGSYNEQFF
cdr3_nt: TGCGCCAGCAGCCAAGATGGGTGGGGGGGCTCCTACAATGAGCAGTTCTTC

d_call: -
j_call: TRBJ2-3
v_call: TRBV3-1
clone_size: -
cdr3_aa: CASSLRQGQADTQYF
cdr3_nt: TGTGCCAGCAGCCTTCGTCAGGGGCAGGCAGATACGCAGTATTTT